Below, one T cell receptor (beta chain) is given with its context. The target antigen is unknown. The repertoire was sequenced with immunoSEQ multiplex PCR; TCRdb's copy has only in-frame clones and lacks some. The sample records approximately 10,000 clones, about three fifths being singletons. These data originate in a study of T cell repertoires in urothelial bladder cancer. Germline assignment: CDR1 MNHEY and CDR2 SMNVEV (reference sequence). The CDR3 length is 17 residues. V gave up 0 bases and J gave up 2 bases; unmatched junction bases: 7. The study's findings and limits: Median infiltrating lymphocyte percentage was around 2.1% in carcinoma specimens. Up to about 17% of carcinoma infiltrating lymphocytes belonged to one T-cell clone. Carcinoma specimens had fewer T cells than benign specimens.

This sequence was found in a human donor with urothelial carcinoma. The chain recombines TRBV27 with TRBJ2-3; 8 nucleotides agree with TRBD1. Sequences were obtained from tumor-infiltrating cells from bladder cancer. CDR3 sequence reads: CASSLSSGGWTTDTQYF. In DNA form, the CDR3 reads TGTGCCAGCAGTTTATCTTCAGGGGGCTGGACCACAGATACGCAGTATTTT.